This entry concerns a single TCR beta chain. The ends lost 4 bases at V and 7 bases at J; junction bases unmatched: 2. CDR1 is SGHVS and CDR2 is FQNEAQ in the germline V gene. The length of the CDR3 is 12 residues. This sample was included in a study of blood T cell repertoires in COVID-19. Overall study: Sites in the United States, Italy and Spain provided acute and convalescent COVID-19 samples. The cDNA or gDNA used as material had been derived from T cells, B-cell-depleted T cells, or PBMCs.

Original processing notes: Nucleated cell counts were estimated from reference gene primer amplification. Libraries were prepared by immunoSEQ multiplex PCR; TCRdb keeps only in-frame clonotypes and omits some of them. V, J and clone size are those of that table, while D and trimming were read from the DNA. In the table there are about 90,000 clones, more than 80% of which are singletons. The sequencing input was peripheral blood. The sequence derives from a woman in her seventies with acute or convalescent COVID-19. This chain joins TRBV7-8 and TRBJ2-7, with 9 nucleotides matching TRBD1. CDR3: CASSYDRGEQYF. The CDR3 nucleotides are TGTGCCAGCAGCTATGACAGGGGGGAGCAGTACTTC.